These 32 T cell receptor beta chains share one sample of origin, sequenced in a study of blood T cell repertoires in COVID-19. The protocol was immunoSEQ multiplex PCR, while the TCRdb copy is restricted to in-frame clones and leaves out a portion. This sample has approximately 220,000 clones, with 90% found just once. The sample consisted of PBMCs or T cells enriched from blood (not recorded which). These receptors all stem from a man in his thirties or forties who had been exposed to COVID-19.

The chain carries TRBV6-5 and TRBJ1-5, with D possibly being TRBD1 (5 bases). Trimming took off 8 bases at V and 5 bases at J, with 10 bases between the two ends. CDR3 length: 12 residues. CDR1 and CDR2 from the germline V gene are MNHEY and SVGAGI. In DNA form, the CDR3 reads TGTGCCAGCTTGGGGGGGGATCAGCCCCAGCATTTT. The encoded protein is CASLGGDQPQHF.

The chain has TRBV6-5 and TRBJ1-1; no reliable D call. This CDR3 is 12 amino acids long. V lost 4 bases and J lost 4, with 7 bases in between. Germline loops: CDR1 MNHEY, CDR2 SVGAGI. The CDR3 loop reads CASSFRGTEAFF. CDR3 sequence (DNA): TGTGCCAGCAGTTTTCGAGGCACTGAAGCTTTCTTT.

CDR3 residues: CAISESQGVATNEKLFF. The CDR3 nucleotides are TGTGCCATCAGTGAGTCGCAGGGGGTGGCAACTAATGAAAAACTGTTTTTT. This rearrangement joins TRBV10-3 to TRBJ1-4, with 7 bases matching TRBD1. The V segment lost 0 bases and the J segment 0 bases; nucleotides outside the gene matches: 4. Germline V gene lookup returns CDR1 ENHRY and CDR2 SYGVKD. This CDR3 contains 17 residues.

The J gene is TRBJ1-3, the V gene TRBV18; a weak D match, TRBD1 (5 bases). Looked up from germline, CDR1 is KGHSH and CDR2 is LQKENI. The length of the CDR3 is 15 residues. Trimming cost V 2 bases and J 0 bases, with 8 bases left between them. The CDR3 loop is CASSPGGGSGNTIYF. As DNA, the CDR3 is TGTGCCAGCTCACCAGGGGGAGGCTCTGGAAACACCATATATTTT.

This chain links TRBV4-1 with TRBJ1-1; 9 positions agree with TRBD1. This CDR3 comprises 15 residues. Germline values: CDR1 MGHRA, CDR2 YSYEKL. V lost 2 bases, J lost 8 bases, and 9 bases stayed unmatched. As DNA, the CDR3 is TGCGCCAGCAGCCAACCCGGACAGGGGAGGGTAGAAGCTTTCTTT. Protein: CASSQPGQGRVEAFF.

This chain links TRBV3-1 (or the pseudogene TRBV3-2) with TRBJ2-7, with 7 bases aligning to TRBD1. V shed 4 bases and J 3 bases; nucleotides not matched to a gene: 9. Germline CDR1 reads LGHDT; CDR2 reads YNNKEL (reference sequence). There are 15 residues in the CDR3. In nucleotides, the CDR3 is TGTGCCAGCAGCCGGACCCCGGGACAGCGCTACGAGCAGTACTTC. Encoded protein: CASSRTPGQRYEQYF.

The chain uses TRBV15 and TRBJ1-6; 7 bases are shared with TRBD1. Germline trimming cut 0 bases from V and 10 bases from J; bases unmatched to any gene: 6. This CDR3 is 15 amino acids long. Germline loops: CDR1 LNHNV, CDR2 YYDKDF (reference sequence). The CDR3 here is CATSRDRGQLSPLHF. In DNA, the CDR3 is TGTGCCACCAGCAGAGATCGGGGACAGTTGTCACCCCTCCACTTT.

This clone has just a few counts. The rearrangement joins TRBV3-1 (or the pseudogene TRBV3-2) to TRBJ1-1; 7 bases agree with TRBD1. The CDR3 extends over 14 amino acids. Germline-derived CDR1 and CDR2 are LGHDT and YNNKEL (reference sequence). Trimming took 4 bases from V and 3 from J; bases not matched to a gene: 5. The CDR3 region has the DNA TGTGCCAGCAGCCGGGCAGGGACAGACACTGAAGCTTTCTTT. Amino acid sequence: CASSRAGTDTEAFF.

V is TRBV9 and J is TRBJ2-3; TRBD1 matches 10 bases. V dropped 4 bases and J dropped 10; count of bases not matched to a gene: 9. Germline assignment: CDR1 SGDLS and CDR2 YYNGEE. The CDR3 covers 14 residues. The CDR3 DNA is TGTGCCAGCAGCATACGGACAGGGGGTGTGGCGCAGTATTTT. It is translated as CASSIRTGGVAQYF.

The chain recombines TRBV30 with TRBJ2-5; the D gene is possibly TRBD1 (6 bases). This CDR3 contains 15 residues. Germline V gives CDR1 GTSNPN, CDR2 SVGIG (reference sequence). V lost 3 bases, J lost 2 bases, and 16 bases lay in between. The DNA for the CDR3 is TGTGCCTGGAGCATGGGACACACGTGGCAAGAGACCCAGTACTTC. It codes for CAWSMGHTWQETQYF.

The CDR3 sequence is CSVGGQGKSGELFF. In DNA, the CDR3 is TGCAGCGTTGGGGGACAGGGGAAGAGCGGGGAGCTGTTTTTT. The gene calls are TRBV29-1 and TRBJ2-2; 10 bases are shared with TRBD1. Germline lookup yields CDR1 SQVTM and CDR2 ANQGSEA. This CDR3 region has 14 residues. J lost 7 bases, V lost 4 bases, and 6 bases had no gene match.

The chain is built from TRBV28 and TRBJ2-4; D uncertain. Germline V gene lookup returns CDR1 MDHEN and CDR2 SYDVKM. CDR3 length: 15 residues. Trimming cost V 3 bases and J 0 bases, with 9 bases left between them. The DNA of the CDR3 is TGTGCCAGCAGTTTCACCCCGGTAGCCAAAAACATTCAGTACTTC. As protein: CASSFTPVAKNIQYF.

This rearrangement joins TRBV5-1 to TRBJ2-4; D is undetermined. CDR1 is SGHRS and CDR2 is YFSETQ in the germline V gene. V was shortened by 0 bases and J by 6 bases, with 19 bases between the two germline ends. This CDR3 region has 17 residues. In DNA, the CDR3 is TGCGCCAGCAGCTTGGATGGCAAGTCTTTTATTCCAAACATTCAGTACTTC. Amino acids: CASSLDGKSFIPNIQYF.

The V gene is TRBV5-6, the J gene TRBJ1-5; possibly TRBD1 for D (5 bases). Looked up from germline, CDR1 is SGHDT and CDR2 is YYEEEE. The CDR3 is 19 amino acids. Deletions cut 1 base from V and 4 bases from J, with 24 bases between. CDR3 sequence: CASSLNSAGLITQNQPQHF. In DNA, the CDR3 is TGTGCCAGCAGCTTGAATTCTGCGGGACTTATTACCCAAAATCAGCCCCAGCATTTT.

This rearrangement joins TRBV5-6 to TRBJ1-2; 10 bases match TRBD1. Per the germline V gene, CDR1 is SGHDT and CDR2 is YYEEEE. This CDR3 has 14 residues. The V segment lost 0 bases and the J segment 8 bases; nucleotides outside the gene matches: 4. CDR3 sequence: CASSLVGQGVGYTF. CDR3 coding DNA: TGTGCCAGCAGCTTGGTTGGACAGGGGGTAGGCTACACCTTC.

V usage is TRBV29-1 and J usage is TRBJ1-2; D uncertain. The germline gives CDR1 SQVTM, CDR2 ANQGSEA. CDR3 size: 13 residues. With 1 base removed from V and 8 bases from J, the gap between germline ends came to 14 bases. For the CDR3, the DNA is TGCAGCGTTGAAGGTGGGGAGATGGGCGGCTACACCTTC. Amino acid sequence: CSVEGGEMGGYTF.

CDR3 bases: TGTGCCAGTAGTTTCGGGACTAGCGACACAGATACGCAGTATTTT. Translated: CASSFGTSDTDTQYF. The chain links TRBV19 to TRBJ2-3, with 10 bases fitting TRBD2. This CDR3 region has 15 residues. Losses at the gene ends were 5 bases for V and 2 bases for J; bases not matched to a gene: 4. The germline V gene encodes CDR1 LNHDA and CDR2 SQIVND (reference sequence).

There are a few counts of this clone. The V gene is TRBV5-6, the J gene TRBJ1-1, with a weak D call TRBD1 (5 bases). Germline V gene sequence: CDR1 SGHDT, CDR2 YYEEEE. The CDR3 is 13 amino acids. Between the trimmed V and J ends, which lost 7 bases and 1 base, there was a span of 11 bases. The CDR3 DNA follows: TGTGCCAGCCGTGGGCAGGGGAACACTGAAGCTTTCTTT. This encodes CASRGQGNTEAFF.

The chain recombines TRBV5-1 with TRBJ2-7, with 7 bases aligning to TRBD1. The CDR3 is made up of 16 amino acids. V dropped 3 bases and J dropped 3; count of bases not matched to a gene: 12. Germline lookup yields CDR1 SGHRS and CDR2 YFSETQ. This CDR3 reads CASSSAPTGDNYEQYF. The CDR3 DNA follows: TGCGCCAGCAGCTCCGCCCCTACAGGGGATAACTACGAGCAGTACTTC.

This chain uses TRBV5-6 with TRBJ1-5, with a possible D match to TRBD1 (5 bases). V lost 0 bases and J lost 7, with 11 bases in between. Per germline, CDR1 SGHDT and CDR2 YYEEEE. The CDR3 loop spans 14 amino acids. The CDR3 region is CASSLVGGSQPQHF. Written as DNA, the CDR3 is TGTGCCAGCAGCTTGGTTGGGGGGAGCCAGCCCCAGCATTTT.

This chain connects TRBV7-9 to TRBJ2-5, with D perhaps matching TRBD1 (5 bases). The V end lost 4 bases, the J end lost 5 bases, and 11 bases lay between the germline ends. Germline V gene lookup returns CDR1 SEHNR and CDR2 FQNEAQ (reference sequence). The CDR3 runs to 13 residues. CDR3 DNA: TGTGCCAGCAGCTATGACAGTTTGGAGACCCAGTACTTC. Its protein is CASSYDSLETQYF.

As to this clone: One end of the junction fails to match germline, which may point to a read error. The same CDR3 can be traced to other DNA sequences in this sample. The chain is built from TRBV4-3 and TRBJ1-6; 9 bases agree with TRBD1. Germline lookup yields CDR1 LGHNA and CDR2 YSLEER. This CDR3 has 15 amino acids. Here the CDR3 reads CASSQGQGLNSPLHF. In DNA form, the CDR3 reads TGCGCCAGTAGCCAGGGACAGGGCCTGAATTCACCCCTCCACTTT.

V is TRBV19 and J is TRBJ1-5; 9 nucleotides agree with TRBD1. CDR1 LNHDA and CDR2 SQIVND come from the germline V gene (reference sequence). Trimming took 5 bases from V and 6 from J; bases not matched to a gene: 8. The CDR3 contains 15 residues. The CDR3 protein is CASSPGTGNGQPQHF. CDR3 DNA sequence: TGTGCCAGTAGTCCCGGGACAGGGAACGGTCAGCCCCAGCATTTT.

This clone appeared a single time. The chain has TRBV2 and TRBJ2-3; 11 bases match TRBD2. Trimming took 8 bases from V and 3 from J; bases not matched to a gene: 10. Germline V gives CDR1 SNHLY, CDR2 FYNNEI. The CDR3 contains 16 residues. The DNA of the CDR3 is TGTGCCAGCTCGACCCTACTAGCGGGGGCTACAGATACGCAGTATTTT. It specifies CASSTLLAGATDTQYF.

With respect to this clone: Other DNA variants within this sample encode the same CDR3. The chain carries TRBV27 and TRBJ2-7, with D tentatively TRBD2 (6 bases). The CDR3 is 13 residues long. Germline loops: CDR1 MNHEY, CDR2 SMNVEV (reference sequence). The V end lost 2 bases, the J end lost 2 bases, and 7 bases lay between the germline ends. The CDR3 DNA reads TGTGCCAGCAGTTTAGGAGGGACCTACGAGCAGTACTTC. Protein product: CASSLGGTYEQYF.

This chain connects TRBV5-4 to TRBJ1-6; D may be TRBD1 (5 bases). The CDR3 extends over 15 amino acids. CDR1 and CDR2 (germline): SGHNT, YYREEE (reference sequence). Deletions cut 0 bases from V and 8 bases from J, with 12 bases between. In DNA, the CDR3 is TGTGCCAGCAGCTTGGGTTGGGGGGAGGATTCACCCCTCCACTTT. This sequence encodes CASSLGWGEDSPLHF.

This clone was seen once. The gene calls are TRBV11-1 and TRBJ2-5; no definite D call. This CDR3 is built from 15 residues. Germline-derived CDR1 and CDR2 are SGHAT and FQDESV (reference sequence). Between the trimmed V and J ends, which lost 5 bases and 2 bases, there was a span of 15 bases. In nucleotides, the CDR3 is TGTGCCAGCAGCCGCCTTGTTGGTACACAAGAGACCCAGTACTTC. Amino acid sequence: CASSRLVGTQETQYF.

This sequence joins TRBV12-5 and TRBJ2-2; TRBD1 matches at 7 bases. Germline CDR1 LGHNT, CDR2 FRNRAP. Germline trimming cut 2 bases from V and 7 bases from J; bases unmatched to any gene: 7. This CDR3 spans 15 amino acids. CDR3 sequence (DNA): TGTGCTAGTGGTTTGATTGACAGGGTGGACGGGGAGCTGTTTTTT. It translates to CASGLIDRVDGELFF.

The CDR3 is CASSIVADTQYF. As DNA, the CDR3 is TGTGCCAGCAGTATCGTAGCTGATACGCAGTATTTT. The chain carries TRBV7-2 and TRBJ2-3; D call uncertain. Deletions cut 6 bases from V and 6 bases from J, with 10 bases between. The CDR3 is 12 residues long. Germline-derived CDR1 and CDR2 are SGHTA and FQGNSA.

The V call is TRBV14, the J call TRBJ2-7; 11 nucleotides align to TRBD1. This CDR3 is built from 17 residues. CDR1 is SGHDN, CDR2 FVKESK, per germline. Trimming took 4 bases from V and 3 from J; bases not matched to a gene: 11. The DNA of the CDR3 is TGTGCCAGCAGCCGGACAGGGGGCCCCGCGGGCCTCTACGAGCAGTACTTC. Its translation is CASSRTGGPAGLYEQYF.

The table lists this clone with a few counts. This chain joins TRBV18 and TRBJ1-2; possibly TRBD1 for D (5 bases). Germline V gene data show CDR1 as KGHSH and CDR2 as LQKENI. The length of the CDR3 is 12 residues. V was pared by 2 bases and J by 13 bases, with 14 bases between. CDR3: CASSPGGGDSTF. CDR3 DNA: TGTGCCAGCTCACCAGGCGGGGGAGACTCCACCTTC.

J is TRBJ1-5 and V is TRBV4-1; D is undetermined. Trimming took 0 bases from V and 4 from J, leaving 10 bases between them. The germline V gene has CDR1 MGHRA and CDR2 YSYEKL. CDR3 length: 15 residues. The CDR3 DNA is TGCGCCAGCAGCCAAGATCAAACGGGAAATCAGCCCCAGCATTTT. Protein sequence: CASSQDQTGNQPQHF.